What follows is one T cell receptor beta chain and its context. Its cognate antigen is unknown. One base away lies a much larger clone, so this may be a sequencing read error. This record belongs to a study of identical twins. The trim removed 7 bases at V and 6 bases at J, leaving 1 base unmatched. The CDR3 sequence is 12 residues long. Notes on the study in general: Compared with unrelated sharing, twin-shared out-of-frame alpha sequences had more low-probability sequences.

In TCRdb, the 5' RACE reads were re-called with MiXCR into one record per CDR3 protein. Among about 480,000 distinct CDR3 sequences listed, 12% to 15% were seen once. These data also formed part of another study, on yellow fever vaccine responses in identical twins. That paper states: On the reported evidence, twins' vaccine T cell responses seemed partly convergent and partly personalized.

Sequenced input: CD4+ T cells sorted from blood. The sequence derives from a woman aged 18 to 35 in good health. The chain uses TRBV12-3 or TRBV12-4 and TRBJ2-2; 8 nucleotides align to TRBD1. CDR3 bases: TGTGCCAGCAAACAGGGGGCCGGGGAGCTGTTTTTT. Amino acid sequence: CASKQGAGELFF.